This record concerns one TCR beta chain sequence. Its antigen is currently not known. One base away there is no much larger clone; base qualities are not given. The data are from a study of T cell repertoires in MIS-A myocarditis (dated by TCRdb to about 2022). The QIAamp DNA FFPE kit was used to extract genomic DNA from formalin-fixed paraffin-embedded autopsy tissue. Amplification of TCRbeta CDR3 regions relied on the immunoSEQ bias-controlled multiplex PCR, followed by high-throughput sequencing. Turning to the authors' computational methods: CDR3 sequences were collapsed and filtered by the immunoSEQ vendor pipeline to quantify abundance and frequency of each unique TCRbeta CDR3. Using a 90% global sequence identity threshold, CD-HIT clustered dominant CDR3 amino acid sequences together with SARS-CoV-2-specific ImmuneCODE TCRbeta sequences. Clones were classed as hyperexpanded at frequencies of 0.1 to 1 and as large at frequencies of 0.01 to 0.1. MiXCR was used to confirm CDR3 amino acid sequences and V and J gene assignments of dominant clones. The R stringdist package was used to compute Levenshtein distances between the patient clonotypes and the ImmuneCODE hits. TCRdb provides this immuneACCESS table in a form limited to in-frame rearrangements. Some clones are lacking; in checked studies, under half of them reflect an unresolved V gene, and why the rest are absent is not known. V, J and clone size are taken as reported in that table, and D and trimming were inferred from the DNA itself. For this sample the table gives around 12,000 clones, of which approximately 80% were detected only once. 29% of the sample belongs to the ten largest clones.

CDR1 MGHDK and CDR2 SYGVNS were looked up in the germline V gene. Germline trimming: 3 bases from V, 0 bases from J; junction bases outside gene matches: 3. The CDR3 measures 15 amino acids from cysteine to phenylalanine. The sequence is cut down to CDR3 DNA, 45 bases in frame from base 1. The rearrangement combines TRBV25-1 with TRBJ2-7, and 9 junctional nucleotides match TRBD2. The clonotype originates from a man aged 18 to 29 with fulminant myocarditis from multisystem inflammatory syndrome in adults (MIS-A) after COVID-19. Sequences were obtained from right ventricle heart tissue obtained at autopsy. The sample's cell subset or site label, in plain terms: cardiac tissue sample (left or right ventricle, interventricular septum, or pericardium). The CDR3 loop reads CASSEGRGGSYEQYF. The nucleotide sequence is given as TGTGCCAGCAGTGAGGGGCGGGGGGGCTCCTACGAGCAGTACTTC.